This T cell receptor beta chain was found in a study of blood T cells in healthy people across ages. Study-level points and caveats: The long-lived group displayed more naive CD4+ cells, plus higher diversity, than the aged donors did. Significant beta diversity loss was already apparent by age roughly 44, declining roughly linearly.

Isolated PBMCs totaled at least 6 million in each sample. Primed by a sample-barcoded 5' primer and a J-beta primer mix, a second PCR proceeded for roughly 6 to 12 cycles. Each sample yielded at least 2.5 million CDR3-containing paired-end reads. MiXCR, run by TCRdb on the 5' RACE reads, gives a single entry per CDR3 protein. Altogether roughly 650,000 distinct CDR3 sequences are present, about 34% being singletons, with the ten largest covering 15%. The table lists this clonotype with many counts. As yet, its antigen is unknown. This TCR came from a woman older than 75 in good health. Sequencing was done on a sample of blood.

In DNA form, the CDR3 reads TGCGCCAGCAGCCAAGTCACGGTTTACAGGGCCCCCTACGAGCAGTACTTC. Amino acid sequence: CASSQVTVYRAPYEQYF. The gene calls are TRBV4-1 and TRBJ2-7, with D maybe TRBD1 (6 bases). Trimming stripped 1 base from V and 2 bases from J, with 18 bases between. This CDR3 comprises 17 residues. Germline CDR1 reads MGHRA; CDR2 reads YSYEKL.